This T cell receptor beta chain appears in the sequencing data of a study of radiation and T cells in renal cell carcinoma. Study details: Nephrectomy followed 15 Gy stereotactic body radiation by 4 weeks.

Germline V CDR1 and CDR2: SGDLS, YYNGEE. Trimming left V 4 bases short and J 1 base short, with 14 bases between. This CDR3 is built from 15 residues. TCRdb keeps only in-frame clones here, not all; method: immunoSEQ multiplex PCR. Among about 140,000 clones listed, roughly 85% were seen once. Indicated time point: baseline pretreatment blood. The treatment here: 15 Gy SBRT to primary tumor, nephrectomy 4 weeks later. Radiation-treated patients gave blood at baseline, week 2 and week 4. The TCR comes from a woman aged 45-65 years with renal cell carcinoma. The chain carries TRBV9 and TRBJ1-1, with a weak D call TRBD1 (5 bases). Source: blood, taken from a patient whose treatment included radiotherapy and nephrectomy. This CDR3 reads CASSLGTTRNTEAFF. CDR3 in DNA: TGTGCCAGCAGCCTCGGGACCACTCGGAACACTGAAGCTTTCTTT.